The 3 T cell receptor beta chains below all came from one sample that was sequenced in a study of blood T cell repertoires in COVID-19. Sequencing used immunoSEQ multiplex PCR; TCRdb keeps in-frame clones, though not all of them. In the table there are roughly 110,000 clones, approximately 78% of which are singletons. Specimen: peripheral blood. The receptors were sampled from a man between 65 and 85 years old with acute or convalescent COVID-19.

The chain employs TRBV7-8 and TRBJ1-3, with TRBD1 matching over 8 bases. CDR3 length equals 19 residues. Germline CDR1 is SGHVS and CDR2 is FQNEAQ. The V gene end was trimmed by 5 bases and the J gene end by 0 bases; junction bases not matched to a gene: 15. The CDR3 loop reads CASSQDRVPHRGSGNTIYF. CDR3 coding DNA: TGTGCCAGCAGCCAGGACAGGGTACCACATCGTGGCTCTGGAAACACCATATATTTT.

Only a few counts were recorded for this clone. The rearrangement links TRBV3-1 (or the pseudogene TRBV3-2) to TRBJ1-6, with 7 bases matching TRBD1. Germline assignment: CDR1 LGHDT and CDR2 YNNKEL (reference sequence). CDR3 length: 14 amino acids. Trimming removed 6 bases from V and 10 bases from J; junction bases left unmatched: 9. CDR3 in DNA: TGTGCCAGCAGTCAGACAGGGTCTCACTCACCCCTCCACTTT. Protein: CASSQTGSHSPLHF.

This chain links TRBV19 with TRBJ1-4; 7 bases are shared with TRBD1. Germline V CDR1 and CDR2: LNHDA, SQIVND (reference sequence). The CDR3 is made up of 15 amino acids. V shed 10 bases, J shed 0 bases, and the junction held 8 bases outside the gene matches. The CDR3 here is CATNVGQATNEKLFF. In nucleotides, the CDR3 is TGTGCCACTAACGTTGGACAGGCAACTAATGAAAAACTGTTTTTT. The whole variable domain, remainder taken from reference TRBV19 and TRBJ1-4, is DGGITQSPKYLFRKEGQNVTLSCEQNLNHDAMYWYRQDPGQGLRLIYYSQIVNDFQKGDIAEGYSVSREKKESFPLTVTSAQKNPTAFYLCATNVGQATNEKLFFGSGTQLSVL.